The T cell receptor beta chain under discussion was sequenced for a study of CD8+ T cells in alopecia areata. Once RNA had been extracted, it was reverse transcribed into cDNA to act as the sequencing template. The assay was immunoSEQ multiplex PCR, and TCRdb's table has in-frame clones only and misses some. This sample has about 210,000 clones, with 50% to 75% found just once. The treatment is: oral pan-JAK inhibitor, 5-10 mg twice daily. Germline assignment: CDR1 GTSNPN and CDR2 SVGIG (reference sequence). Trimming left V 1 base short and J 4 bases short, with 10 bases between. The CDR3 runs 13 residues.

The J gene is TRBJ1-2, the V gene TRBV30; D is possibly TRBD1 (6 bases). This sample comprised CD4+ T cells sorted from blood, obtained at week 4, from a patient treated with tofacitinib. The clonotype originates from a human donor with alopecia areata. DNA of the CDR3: TGTGCCTGGAGTGCACAGGGTGGCTATGGCTACACCTTC. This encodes CAWSAQGGYGYTF.